A single sample gave rise to the 15 T cell receptor beta chains below, sequenced in a study of cytomegalovirus exposure and HLA in healthy donors. The assay was immunoSEQ multiplex PCR, and TCRdb's table has in-frame clones only and misses some. The sample yields hundreds of thousands of clones, over 80% seen once. Sequenced material: PBMCs. The source of these receptors is a young woman in good health and CMV-seronegative.

This sequence joins TRBV6-1 and TRBJ1-5; 7 bases align to TRBD1. CDR3 length equals 15 residues. CDR1 and CDR2 (germline): MNHNS, SASEGT. J lost 4 bases, V lost 4 bases, and 7 bases had no gene match. CDR3 DNA: TGTGCCAGCAGTGGCGACAGGGCAAGGAATCAGCCCCAGCATTTT. Protein sequence: CASSGDRARNQPQHF.

The CDR3 sequence is CASKRDRGRTEAFF. The CDR3 nucleotides read TGCGCCAGCAAACGGGACAGGGGGCGGACTGAAGCTTTCTTT. The rearrangement links TRBV5-1 to TRBJ1-1, with 12 bases that match TRBD1. The CDR3 runs 14 residues. Germline CDR1 reads SGHRS; CDR2 reads YFSETQ. J gave up 5 bases and V 6 bases, and 5 bases lay outside the gene matches.

This sequence joins TRBV6-4 and TRBJ2-1; 11 bases align to TRBD2. The germline gives CDR1 MRHNA, CDR2 SNTAGT. Germline trimming cut 3 bases from V and 3 bases from J; bases unmatched to any gene: 1. This CDR3 is 15 amino acids long. This CDR3 is CASSELAGVYNEQFF. For the CDR3, the DNA is TGTGCCAGCAGTGAACTAGCGGGGGTCTACAATGAGCAGTTCTTC.

The chain couples TRBV6-1 to TRBJ1-5; tentative D call: TRBD1 (6 bases). V lost 3 bases and J 6 bases, leaving 9 bases between the germline ends. CDR1 and CDR2 from the germline V gene are MNHNS and SASEGT. The CDR3 contains 13 residues. This chain's CDR3 is CASSEGALQPQHF. The CDR3 DNA sequence: TGTGCCAGCAGTGAGGGGGCCCTTCAGCCCCAGCATTTT.

The V gene is TRBV27, the J gene TRBJ2-7; D is possibly TRBD2 (8 bases). Germline lookup yields CDR1 MNHEY and CDR2 SMNVEV (reference sequence). The CDR3 extends over 14 amino acids. V lost 3 bases and J 6 bases, leaving 15 bases between the germline ends. CDR3 loop: CASSFREGAGEQYF. CDR3 nucleotides: TGTGCCAGCAGTTTCCGGGAGGGGGCGGGCGAGCAGTACTTC.

The chain combines TRBV2 with TRBJ2-5; TRBD1 agrees at 7 bases. V was pared by 2 bases and J by 5 bases, with 11 bases of the junction left unmatched. The CDR3 runs to 16 residues. The germline CDR1 and CDR2 sequences are SNHLY and FYNNEI. The CDR3 sequence: CASSERQGRVRETQYF. CDR3 sequence (DNA): TGTGCCAGCAGTGAACGACAGGGCAGGGTCCGGGAGACCCAGTACTTC.

This chain uses TRBV2 with TRBJ1-5; no clear D gene. V was clipped by 2 bases and J by 1 base, with 9 bases between them. There are 15 residues in the CDR3. Germline lookup yields CDR1 SNHLY and CDR2 FYNNEI. CDR3 sequence (DNA): TGTGCCAGCAGTGAAAGAGAGGCAAGCAATCAGCCCCAGCATTTT. Translation: CASSEREASNQPQHF.

The chain links TRBV28 to TRBJ1-4; D gene unclear. The CDR3 length is 14 residues. Germline CDR1 is MDHEN and CDR2 is SYDVKM. Trimming shortened V by 2 bases and J by 7 bases, and 11 bases separated the two germline ends. The CDR3 DNA follows: TGTGCCAGCAGTTTAGGGAGAGGCGGTGAAAAACTGTTTTTT. Translation: CASSLGRGGEKLFF.

The gene calls are TRBV2 and TRBJ1-1, with 8 nucleotides matching TRBD1. Germline CDR1 and CDR2: SNHLY and FYNNEI. The CDR3 is 14 amino acids. V trimming: 8 bases; J trimming: 1 base; junction bases outside the gene matches: 6. The chain's CDR3 is CASGLDRENTEAFF. The CDR3 coding sequence is TGTGCCAGCGGCCTGGACAGGGAGAACACTGAAGCTTTCTTT.

The V call is TRBV10-3, the J call TRBJ1-2, with 8 bases identical to TRBD1. This CDR3 is built from 15 residues. V lost 4 bases to trimming and J lost 6 bases; unmatched junction nucleotides: 10. Germline CDR1 reads ENHRY; CDR2 reads SYGVKD. For the CDR3, the DNA is TGTGCCATCAGTGGAAGAGGACAGGGCCAGAATGGCTACACCTTC. This codes for CAISGRGQGQNGYTF.

V usage is TRBV5-4 and J usage is TRBJ2-5, with no clear D. V was cut by 2 bases and J by 5 bases, with 13 bases left in between. The CDR3 sequence is 14 residues long. The V gene's germline CDR1 is SGHNT and CDR2 YYREEE (reference sequence). The CDR3 loop is CASSFPGQKETQYF. CDR3 bases: TGTGCCAGCAGCTTTCCCGGGCAAAAGGAGACCCAGTACTTC. Together with reference TRBV5-4 and TRBJ2-5, the CDR3 gives the full variable domain: ETGVTQSPTHLIKTRGQQVTLRCSSQSGHNTVSWYQQALGQGPQFIFQYYREEENGRGNFPPRFSGLQFPNYSSELNVNALELDDSALYLCASSFPGQKETQYFGPGTRLLVL.

To note about this clone: The junction departs from the called germline gene at one end, perhaps through a read error. CDR3 region: CASSPATGGYLGEQYF. In nucleotides, the CDR3 is TGCGCCAGCTCACCAGCCACAGGGGGCTATTTGGGAGAGCAGTACTTC. This chain links TRBV18 with TRBJ2-7; 9 nucleotides line up with TRBD1. From germline, CDR1 is KGHSH and CDR2 LQKENI. The CDR3 is made up of 16 amino acids.

The chain links TRBV30 to TRBJ2-3; maybe TRBD1 (5 bases). V shed 2 bases and J shed 2 bases, with 14 bases lying between them. The CDR3 runs 15 residues. Germline assignment: CDR1 GTSNPN and CDR2 SVGIG (reference sequence). CDR3 residues: CAWSLGSGLTDTQYF. The DNA of the CDR3 is TGTGCCTGGAGTTTAGGGTCAGGGCTCACAGATACGCAGTATTTT.

The V call is TRBV27, the J call TRBJ1-4; 8 bases are shared with TRBD1. Germline lookup yields CDR1 MNHEY and CDR2 SMNVEV (reference sequence). This CDR3 contains 16 residues. Trimming removed 3 bases from V and 7 bases from J; junction bases left unmatched: 10. CDR3 amino acids: CASSFWSTGDREKLFF. CDR3 bases: TGTGCCAGCAGTTTTTGGTCGACAGGGGATCGTGAAAAACTGTTTTTT.

V gene TRBV27 combines with J gene TRBJ2-7; TRBD2 matches 9 bases. V lost 2 bases and J lost 3; bases outside the gene matches: 5. Germline V gene lookup returns CDR1 MNHEY and CDR2 SMNVEV (reference sequence). There are 15 residues in the CDR3. The CDR3 coding sequence is TGTGCCAGCAGTTTAGCCGGGACTAGCATCTACGAGCAGTACTTC. Its protein is CASSLAGTSIYEQYF.